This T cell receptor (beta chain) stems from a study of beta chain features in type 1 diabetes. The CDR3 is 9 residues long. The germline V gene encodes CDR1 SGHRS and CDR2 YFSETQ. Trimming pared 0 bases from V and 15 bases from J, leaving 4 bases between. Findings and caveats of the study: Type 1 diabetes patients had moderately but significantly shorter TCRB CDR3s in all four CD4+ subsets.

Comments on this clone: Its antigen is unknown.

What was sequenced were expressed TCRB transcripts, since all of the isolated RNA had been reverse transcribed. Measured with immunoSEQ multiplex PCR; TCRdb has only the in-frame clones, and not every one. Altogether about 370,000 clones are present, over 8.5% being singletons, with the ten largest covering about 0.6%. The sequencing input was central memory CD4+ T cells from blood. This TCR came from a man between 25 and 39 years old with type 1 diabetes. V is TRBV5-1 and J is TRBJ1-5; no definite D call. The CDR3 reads CASSLDRHF. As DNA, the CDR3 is TGCGCCAGCAGCTTGGATCGGCATTTT. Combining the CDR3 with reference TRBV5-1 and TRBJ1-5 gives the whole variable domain KAGVTQTPRYLIKTRGQQVTLSCSPISGHRSVSWYQQTPGQGLQFLFEYFSETQRNKGNFPGRFSGRQFSNSRSEMNVSTLELGDSALYLCASSLDRHFGDGTRLSIL.